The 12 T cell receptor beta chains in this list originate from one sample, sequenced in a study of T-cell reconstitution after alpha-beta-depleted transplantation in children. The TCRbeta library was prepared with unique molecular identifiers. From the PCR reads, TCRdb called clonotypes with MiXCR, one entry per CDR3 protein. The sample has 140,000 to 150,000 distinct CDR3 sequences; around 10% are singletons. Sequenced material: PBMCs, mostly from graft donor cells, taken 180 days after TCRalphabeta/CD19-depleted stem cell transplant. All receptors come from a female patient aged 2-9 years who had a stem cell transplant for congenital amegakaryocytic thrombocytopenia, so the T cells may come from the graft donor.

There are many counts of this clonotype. CDR3 in DNA: TGCAGCGTTGGGCGGGGGCGCTACAATGAGCAGTTCTTC. Amino acid sequence: CSVGRGRYNEQFF. The J gene is TRBJ2-1, the V gene TRBV29-1; possible D gene TRBD2, 7 bases. The CDR3 covers 13 residues. Germline V lookup: CDR1 SQVTM, CDR2 ANQGSEA. V was cut by 4 bases and J by 3 bases, with 10 bases left in between.

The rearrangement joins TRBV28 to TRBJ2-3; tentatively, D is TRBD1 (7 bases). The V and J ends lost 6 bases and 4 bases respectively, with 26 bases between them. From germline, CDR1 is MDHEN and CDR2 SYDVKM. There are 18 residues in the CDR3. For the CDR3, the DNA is TGTGCCAGCAGCGAGGGCGGGACAGTAAACTTTTGGCCAGATACGCAGTATTTT. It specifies CASSEGGTVNFWPDTQYF.

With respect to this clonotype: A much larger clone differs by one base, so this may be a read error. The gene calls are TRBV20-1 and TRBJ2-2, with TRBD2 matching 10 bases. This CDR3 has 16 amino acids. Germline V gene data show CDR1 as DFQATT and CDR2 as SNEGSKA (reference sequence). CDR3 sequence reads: CSASLAGAPSTGVLFF. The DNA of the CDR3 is TGCAGTGCTTCCCTAGCGGGGGCCCCGAGCACCGGGGTGCTGTTTTTT.

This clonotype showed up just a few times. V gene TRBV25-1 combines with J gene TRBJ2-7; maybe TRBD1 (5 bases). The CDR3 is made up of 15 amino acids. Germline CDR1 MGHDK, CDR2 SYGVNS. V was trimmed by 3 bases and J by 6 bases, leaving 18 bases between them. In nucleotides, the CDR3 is TGTGCCAGCAGTGATTCGCGCAGGGTCTTCGCCGAGCAGTACTTC. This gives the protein CASSDSRRVFAEQYF.

Here the CDR3 reads CAAAGQVFDNEQFF. CDR3 coding DNA: TGTGCCGCGGCGGGGCAGGTATTCGACAATGAGCAGTTCTTC. The chain carries TRBV10-3 and TRBJ2-1, with a possible D match to TRBD2 (6 bases). This CDR3 has 14 amino acids. Germline V gene lookup returns CDR1 ENHRY and CDR2 SYGVKD. V dropped 11 bases and J dropped 5 bases, with 19 bases sitting between them.

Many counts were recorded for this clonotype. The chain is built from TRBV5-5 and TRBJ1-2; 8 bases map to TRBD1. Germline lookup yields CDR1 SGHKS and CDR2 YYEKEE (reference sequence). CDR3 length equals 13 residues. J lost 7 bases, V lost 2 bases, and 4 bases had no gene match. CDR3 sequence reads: CASSFGQGRGYTF. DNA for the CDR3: TGTGCCAGCAGCTTCGGACAGGGACGTGGCTACACCTTC.

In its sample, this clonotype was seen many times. CDR3 region: CASSPRSTGVFTDTQYF. The CDR3 nucleotides read TGTGCCAGCAGCCCCCGTTCGACAGGGGTCTTCACAGATACGCAGTATTTT. This sequence joins TRBV3-1 and TRBJ2-3; 8 nucleotides agree with TRBD1. The CDR3 runs 17 residues. J lost 2 bases, V lost 4 bases, and 11 bases had no gene match. Germline CDR1 reads LGHDT; CDR2 reads YNNKEL (reference sequence).

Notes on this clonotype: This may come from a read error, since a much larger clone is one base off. CDR3 loop: CSSHVGTEISSLHF. DNA for the CDR3: TGCAGTTCTCATGTTGGGACAGAGATTTCATCCCTCCACTTT. This chain links TRBV20-1 with TRBJ1-6, with TRBD1 matching over 7 bases. CDR1 DFQATT and CDR2 SNEGSKA come from the germline V gene (reference sequence). The CDR3 loop spans 14 amino acids.

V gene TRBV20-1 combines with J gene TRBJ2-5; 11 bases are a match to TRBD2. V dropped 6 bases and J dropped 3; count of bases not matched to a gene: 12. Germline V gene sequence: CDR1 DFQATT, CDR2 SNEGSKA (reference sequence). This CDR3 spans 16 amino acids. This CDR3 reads CSAIISGGGSKETQYF. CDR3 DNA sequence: TGCAGTGCCATTATTAGCGGGGGGGGCTCCAAAGAGACCCAGTACTTC.

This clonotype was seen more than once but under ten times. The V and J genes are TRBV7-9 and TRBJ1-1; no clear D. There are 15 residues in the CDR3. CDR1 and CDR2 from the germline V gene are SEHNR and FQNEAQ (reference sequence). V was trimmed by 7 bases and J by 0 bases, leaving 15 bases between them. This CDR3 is CASTASVLLNTEAFF. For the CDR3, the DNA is TGTGCCAGCACCGCTTCAGTACTGTTGAACACTGAAGCTTTCTTT. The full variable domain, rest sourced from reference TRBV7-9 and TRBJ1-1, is DTGVSQNPRHKITKRGQNVTFRCDPISEHNRLYWYRQTLGQGPEFLTYFQNEAQLEKSRLLSDRFSAERPKGSFSTLEIQRTEQGDSAMYLCASTASVLLNTEAFFGQGTRLTVV.

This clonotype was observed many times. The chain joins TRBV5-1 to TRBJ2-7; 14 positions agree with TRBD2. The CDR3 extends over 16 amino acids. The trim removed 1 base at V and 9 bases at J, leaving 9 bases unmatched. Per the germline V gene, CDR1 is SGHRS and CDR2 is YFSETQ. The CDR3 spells CASSLFPGLAGEAQYF. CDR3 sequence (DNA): TGCGCCAGCAGCTTGTTCCCGGGACTAGCGGGAGAGGCGCAGTACTTC.

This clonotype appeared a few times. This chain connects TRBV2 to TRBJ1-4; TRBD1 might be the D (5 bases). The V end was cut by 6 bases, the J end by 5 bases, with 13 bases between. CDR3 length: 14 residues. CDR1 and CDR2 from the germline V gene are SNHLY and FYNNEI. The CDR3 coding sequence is TGTGCCAGCAGGAGGGACCTGGGGAATGAAAAACTGTTTTTT. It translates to CASRRDLGNEKLFF.